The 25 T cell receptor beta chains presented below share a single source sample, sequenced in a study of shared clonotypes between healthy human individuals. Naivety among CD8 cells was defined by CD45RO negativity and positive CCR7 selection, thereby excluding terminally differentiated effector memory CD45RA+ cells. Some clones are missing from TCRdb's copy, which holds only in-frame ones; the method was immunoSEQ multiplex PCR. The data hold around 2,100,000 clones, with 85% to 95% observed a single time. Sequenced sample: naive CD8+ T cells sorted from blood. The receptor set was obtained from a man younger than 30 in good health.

CDR3 nucleotides: TGTGCCAGCAGCCCCGGAGGAGGGGGCGGAGAGACCCAGTACTTC. This sequence encodes CASSPGGGGGETQYF. V usage is TRBV11-2 and J usage is TRBJ2-5; the D gene is possibly TRBD1 (7 bases). V lost 5 bases, J lost 4 bases, and 17 bases lay in between. The CDR3 is made up of 15 amino acids. CDR1 and CDR2 from the germline V gene are SGHAT and FQNNGV.

The CDR3 sequence: CASSESGGTDTQYF. The DNA of the CDR3 is TGCGCCAGCAGTGAGAGCGGGGGCACAGATACGCAGTATTTT. The V and J genes are TRBV10-1 and TRBJ2-3; 7 bases are a match to TRBD2. The CDR3 consists of 14 residues. The V gene's germline CDR1 is WNHNN and CDR2 SYGVQD (reference sequence). V shed 2 bases and J 1 base; nucleotides not matched to a gene: 0.

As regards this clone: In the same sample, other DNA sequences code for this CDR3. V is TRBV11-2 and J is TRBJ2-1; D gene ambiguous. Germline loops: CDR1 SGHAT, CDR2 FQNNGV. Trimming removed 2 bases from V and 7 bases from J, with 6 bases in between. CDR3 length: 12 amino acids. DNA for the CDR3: TGTGCCAGCAGCTTACTGGGGAATGAGCAGTTCTTC. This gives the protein CASSLLGNEQFF.

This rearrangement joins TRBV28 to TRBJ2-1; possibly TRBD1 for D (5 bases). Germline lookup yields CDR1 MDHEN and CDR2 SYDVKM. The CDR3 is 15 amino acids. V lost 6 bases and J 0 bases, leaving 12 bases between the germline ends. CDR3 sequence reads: CASSDQGSSYNEQFF. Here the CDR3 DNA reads TGTGCCAGCAGCGATCAGGGTAGCTCCTACAATGAGCAGTTCTTC.

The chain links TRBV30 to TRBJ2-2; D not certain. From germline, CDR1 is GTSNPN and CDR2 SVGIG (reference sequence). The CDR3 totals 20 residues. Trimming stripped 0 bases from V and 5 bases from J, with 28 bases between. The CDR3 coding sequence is TGTGCCTGGAGTGTACATCTACTTTTCGAAACTGTGCTCCGTACCGGGGAGCTGTTTTTT. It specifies CAWSVHLLFETVLRTGELFF.

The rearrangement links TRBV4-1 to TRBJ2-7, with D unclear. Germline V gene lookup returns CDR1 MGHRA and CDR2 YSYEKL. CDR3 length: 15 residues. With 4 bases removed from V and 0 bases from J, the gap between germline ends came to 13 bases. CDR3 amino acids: CASSLRRETSYEQYF. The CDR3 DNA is TGCGCCAGCAGCCTCAGACGAGAGACCTCCTACGAGCAGTACTTC.

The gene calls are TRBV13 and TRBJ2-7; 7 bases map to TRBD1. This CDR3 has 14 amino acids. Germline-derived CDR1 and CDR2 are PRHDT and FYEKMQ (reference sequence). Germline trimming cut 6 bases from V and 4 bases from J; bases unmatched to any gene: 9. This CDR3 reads CASRWKGARYEQYF. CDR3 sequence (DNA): TGTGCCAGCAGATGGAAGGGGGCGCGATACGAGCAGTACTTC.

CDR3 in DNA: TGCGCCAGCAGCCAAGCCCAGGGTTCGTGGTACGAGCAGTACTTC. Its protein product is CASSQAQGSWYEQYF. J is TRBJ2-7 and V is TRBV4-3; D possibly corresponds to TRBD1 (5 bases). Germline assignment: CDR1 LGHNA and CDR2 YSLEER. The V end was cut by 1 base, the J end by 4 bases, with 14 bases between. The CDR3 extends over 15 amino acids.

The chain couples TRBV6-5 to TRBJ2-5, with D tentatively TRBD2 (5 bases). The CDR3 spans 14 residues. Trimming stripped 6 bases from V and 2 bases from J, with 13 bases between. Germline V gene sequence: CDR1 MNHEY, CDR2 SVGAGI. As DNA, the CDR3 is TGTGCCAGCAGCCCCGGCGGGCTTCAAGAGACCCAGTACTTC. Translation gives CASSPGGLQETQYF.

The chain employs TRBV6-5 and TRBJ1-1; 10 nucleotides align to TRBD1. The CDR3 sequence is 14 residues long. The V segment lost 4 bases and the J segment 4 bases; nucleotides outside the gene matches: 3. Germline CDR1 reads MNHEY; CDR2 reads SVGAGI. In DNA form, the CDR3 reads TGTGCCAGCAGTTTCAGGACAGGGGGCACTGAAGCTTTCTTT. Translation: CASSFRTGGTEAFF.

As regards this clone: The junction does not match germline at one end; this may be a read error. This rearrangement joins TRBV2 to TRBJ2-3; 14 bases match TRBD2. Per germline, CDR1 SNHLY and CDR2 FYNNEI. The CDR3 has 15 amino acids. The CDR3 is CATSGTSGSADTQYF. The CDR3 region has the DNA TGTGCCACCAGTGGGACTAGCGGGAGCGCAGATACGCAGTATTTT. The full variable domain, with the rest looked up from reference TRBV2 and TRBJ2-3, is EPEVTQTPSHQVTQMGQEVILRCVPISNHLYFYWYRQILGQKVEFLVSFYNNEISEKSEIFDDQFSVERPDGSNFTLKIRSTKLEDSAMYFCATSGTSGSADTQYFGPGTRLTVL.

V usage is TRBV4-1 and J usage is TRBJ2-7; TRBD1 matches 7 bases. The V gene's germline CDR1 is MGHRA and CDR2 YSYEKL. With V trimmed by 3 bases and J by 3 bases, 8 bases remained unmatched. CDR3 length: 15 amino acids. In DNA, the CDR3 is TGCGCCAGCAGCCACGATTCCGGGACAGACTACGAGCAGTACTTC. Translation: CASSHDSGTDYEQYF.

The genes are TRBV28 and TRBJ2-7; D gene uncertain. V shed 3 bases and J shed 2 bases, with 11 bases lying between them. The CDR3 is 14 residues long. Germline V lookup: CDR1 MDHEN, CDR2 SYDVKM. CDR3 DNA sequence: TGTGCCAGCAGTTTTGAAGGGCCCGCCTACGAGCAGTACTTC. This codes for CASSFEGPAYEQYF. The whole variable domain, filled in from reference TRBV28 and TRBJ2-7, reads DVKVTQSSRYLVKRTGEKVFLECVQDMDHENMFWYRQDPGLGLRLIYFSYDVKMKEKGDIPEGYSVSREKKERFSLILESASTNQTSMYLCASSFEGPAYEQYFGPGTRLTVT.

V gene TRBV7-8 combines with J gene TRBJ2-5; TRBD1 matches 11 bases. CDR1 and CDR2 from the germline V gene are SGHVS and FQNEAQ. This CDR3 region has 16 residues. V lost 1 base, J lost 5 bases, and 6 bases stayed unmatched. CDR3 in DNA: TGTGCCAGCAGCTTAGTCGGGACAGGGGGGGTCGAGACCCAGTACTTC. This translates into CASSLVGTGGVETQYF.

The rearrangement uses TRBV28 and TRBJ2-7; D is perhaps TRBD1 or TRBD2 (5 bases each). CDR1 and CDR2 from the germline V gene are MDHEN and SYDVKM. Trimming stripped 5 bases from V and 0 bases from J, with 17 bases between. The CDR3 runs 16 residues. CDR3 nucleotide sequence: TGTGCCAGCAGTGTAGGGCCTTGGGACGGCTCCTACGAGCAGTACTTC. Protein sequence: CASSVGPWDGSYEQYF.

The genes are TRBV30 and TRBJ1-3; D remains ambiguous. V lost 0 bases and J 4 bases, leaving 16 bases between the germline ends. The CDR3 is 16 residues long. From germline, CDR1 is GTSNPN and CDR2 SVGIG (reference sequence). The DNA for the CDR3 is TGTGCCTGGAGTGTTCTGTGGGGTCTCGAAGGAAACACCATATATTTT. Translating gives CAWSVLWGLEGNTIYF.

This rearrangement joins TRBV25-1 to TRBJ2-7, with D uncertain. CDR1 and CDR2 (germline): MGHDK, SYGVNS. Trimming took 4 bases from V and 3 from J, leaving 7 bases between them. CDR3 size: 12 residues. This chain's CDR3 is CASSADIYEQYF. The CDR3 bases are TGTGCCAGCAGTGCAGACATCTACGAGCAGTACTTC.

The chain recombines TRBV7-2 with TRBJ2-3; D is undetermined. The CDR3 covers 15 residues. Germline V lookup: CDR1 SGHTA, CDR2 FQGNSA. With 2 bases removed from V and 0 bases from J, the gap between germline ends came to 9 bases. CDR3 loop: CASSLLTFSTDTQYF. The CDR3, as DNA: TGTGCCAGCAGCTTATTGACGTTCAGCACAGATACGCAGTATTTT.

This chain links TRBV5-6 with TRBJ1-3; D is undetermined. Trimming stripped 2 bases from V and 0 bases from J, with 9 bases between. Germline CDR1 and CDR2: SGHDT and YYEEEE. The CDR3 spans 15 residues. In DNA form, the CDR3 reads TGTGCCAGCAGCTTAGAGCTAAACTCTGGAAACACCATATATTTT. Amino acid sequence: CASSLELNSGNTIYF. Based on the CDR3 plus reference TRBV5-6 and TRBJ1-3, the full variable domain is DAGVTQSPTHLIKTRGQQVTLRCSPKSGHDTVSWYQQALGQGPQFIFQYYEEEERQRGNFPDRFSGHQFPNYSSELNVNALLLGDSALYLCASSLELNSGNTIYFGEGSWLTVV.

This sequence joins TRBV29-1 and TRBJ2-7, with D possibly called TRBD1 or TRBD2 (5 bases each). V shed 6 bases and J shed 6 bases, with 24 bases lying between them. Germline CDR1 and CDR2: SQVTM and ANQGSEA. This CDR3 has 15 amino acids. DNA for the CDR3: TGCAGCGTCTCACCGGACATGGCCATTGAGGGCGAGCAGTACTTC. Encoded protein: CSVSPDMAIEGEQYF.

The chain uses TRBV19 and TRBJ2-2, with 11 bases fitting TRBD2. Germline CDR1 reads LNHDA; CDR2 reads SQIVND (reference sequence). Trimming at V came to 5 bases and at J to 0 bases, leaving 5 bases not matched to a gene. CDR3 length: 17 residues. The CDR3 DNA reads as TGTGCCAGTAGTGCCTATAGCGGGGGGGCGAACACCGGGGAGCTGTTTTTT. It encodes CASSAYSGGANTGELFF.

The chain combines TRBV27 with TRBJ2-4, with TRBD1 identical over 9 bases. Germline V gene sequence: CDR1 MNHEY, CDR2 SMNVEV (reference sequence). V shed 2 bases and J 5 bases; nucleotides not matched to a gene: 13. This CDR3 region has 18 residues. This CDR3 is CASSLMGVTGGSENIQYF. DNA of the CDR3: TGTGCCAGCAGTTTAATGGGGGTGACAGGGGGAAGCGAAAACATTCAGTACTTC.

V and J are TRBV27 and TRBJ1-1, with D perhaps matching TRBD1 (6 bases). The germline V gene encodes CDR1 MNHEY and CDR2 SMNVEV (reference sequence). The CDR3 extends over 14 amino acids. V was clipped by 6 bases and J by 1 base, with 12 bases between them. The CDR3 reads CASRARGGNTEAFF. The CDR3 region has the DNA TGTGCCAGCAGAGCTAGGGGGGGGAACACTGAAGCTTTCTTT.

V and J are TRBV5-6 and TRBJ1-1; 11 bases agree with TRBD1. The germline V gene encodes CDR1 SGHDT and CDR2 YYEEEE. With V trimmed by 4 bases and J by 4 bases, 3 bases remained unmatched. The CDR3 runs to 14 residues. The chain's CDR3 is CASSTGTGGTEAFF. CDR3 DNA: TGTGCCAGCAGCACCGGGACAGGGGGCACTGAAGCTTTCTTT.

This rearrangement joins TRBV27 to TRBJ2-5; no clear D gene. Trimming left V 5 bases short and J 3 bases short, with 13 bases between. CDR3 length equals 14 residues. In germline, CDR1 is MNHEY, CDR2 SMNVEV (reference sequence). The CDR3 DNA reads TGTGCCAGCAGTCCCATCGGAAGTAAAGAGACCCAGTACTTC. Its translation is CASSPIGSKETQYF.